The clone carrying this TCR beta chain was picked up one time. V was clipped by 4 bases and J by 5 bases, with 12 bases between them. CDR1 and CDR2 from the germline V gene are SGHTA and FQGNSA. CDR3 length: 14 amino acids. TCRdb's table, derived via immunoSEQ multiplex PCR, lists solely in-frame clones and lacks some. This sample yields around 47,000 clones, of which almost 85% are seen a single time; under 15% belongs to the top ten. These data originate in a study of PD-L1 blockade in urothelial cancer. Across the whole study: About 90% of the 29 patients were men with bladder-origin urothelial cancer. At 3 weeks (second dose) and 6 weeks after starting treatment, blood was analyzed.

Time point specified: peripheral blood 6 weeks after treatment start. The study collected 1 to 8 samples per patient, pretreatment and on-treatment. The specimen comprised PBMCs, sampled around atezolizumab (anti-PD-L1) treatment. The gene calls are TRBV7-2 and TRBJ2-1; D is perhaps TRBD1 (6 bases). The TCR was taken from a man aged 60 to 69 with urothelial cancer. The CDR3 coding sequence is TGTGCCAGCAGCTACCCTACAGGGAACAATGAGCAGTTCTTC. As protein: CASSYPTGNNEQFF.